This passage covers 28 T cell receptor beta chains from one sample sequenced in a study of cytomegalovirus exposure and HLA in healthy donors. The study ran its PCR with 60 Vbeta and 13 Jbeta primers. TCRdb keeps only in-frame clones here, not all; method: immunoSEQ multiplex PCR. The repertoire has roughly 160,000 clones, approximately 80% of them found once; the top ten carry about 9.6%. The sample consisted of PBMCs. The receptors shown here come from a young man in good health and CMV-seropositive.

Note on this clone: A read error may account for a junction end that differs from germline. The CDR3 bases are TGTGCCACCAGCAGAGACCGGGAGCTCGGCTACGAGCGGTACTTC. Protein product: CATSRDRELGYERYF. The chain carries TRBV15 and TRBJ2-7; tentative D call: TRBD2 (6 bases). Per the germline V gene, CDR1 is LNHNV and CDR2 is YYDKDF (reference sequence). The CDR3 is 15 amino acids.

V is TRBV2 and J is TRBJ1-1, with a weak D call TRBD1 (5 bases). This CDR3 spans 12 amino acids. Germline CDR1 and CDR2: SNHLY and FYNNEI. The V end lost 5 bases, the J end lost 4 bases, and 8 bases lay between the germline ends. The CDR3 is CASSTGGTEAFF. CDR3 nucleotide sequence: TGTGCCAGCAGTACCGGGGGCACTGAAGCTTTCTTT.

The chain carries TRBV7-7 and TRBJ2-5; D possibly corresponds to TRBD2 (6 bases). Per the germline V gene, CDR1 is SSHAT and CDR2 is FNYEAQ (reference sequence). The CDR3 has 15 residues. Trimming removed 1 base from V and 0 bases from J, with 9 bases in between. CDR3: CASSLGRVYQETQYF. CDR3 DNA sequence: TGTGCCAGCAGCTTAGGGAGGGTCTACCAAGAGACCCAGTACTTC.

Here the CDR3 DNA reads TGTGCCAGCAGCTCGCCAACCGTGACAGGGGGAGAAAAACTGTTTTTT. Translated: CASSSPTVTGGEKLFF. The chain recombines TRBV5-5 with TRBJ1-4; TRBD1 agrees at 9 bases. Germline-derived CDR1 and CDR2 are SGHKS and YYEKEE (reference sequence). This CDR3 has 16 amino acids. J was trimmed by 8 bases and V by 3 bases; bases with no gene match: 11.

The chain carries TRBV4-3 and TRBJ1-2; 7 nucleotides align to TRBD1. The CDR3 consists of 14 residues. Trimming cost V 4 bases and J 4 bases; bases outside gene matches: 6. Germline V gene lookup returns CDR1 LGHNA and CDR2 YSLEER. This CDR3 is CASSLGQPGYGYTF. The CDR3 region has the DNA TGCGCCAGCAGCCTGGGACAGCCGGGCTATGGCTACACCTTC.

The chain joins TRBV7-8 to TRBJ2-2; 8 nucleotides align to TRBD1. Losses at the gene ends were 5 bases for V and 1 base for J; bases not matched to a gene: 6. CDR3 length equals 16 residues. Germline loops: CDR1 SGHVS, CDR2 FQNEAQ. CDR3 coding DNA: TGTGCCAGCAGCAAGGACAGGGCCCTGAACACCGGGGAGCTGTTTTTT. Amino acid sequence: CASSKDRALNTGELFF.

This clone was seen only once. The J gene is TRBJ2-7, the V gene TRBV5-6, with a possible D match to TRBD2 (5 bases). Germline V CDR1 and CDR2: SGHDT, YYEEEE. This CDR3 contains 15 residues. V was pared by 6 bases and J by 1 base, with 17 bases between. CDR3 sequence reads: CASTPPGNPSYEQYF. In nucleotides, the CDR3 is TGTGCCAGCACCCCCCCCGGGAACCCGTCCTACGAGCAGTACTTC. The full variable domain, completed using reference TRBV5-6 and TRBJ2-7, is DAGVTQSPTHLIKTRGQQVTLRCSPKSGHDTVSWYQQALGQGPQFIFQYYEEEERQRGNFPDRFSGHQFPNYSSELNVNALLLGDSALYLCASTPPGNPSYEQYFGPGTRLTVT.

The chain's CDR3 is CASSQDGGVWNIQYF. The CDR3 DNA reads TGCGCCAGCAGCCAAGATGGGGGGGTATGGAACATTCAGTACTTC. This rearrangement joins TRBV4-3 to TRBJ2-4; TRBD2 matches 7 bases. The V and J ends lost 0 bases and 7 bases, in that order; junction bases with no gene match: 6. Germline CDR1 and CDR2: LGHNA and YSLEER. CDR3 length: 15 amino acids.

The chain couples TRBV16 to TRBJ2-7; TRBD1 matches at 7 bases. This CDR3 spans 14 amino acids. Germline values: CDR1 KGHSY, CDR2 FQNENV. V gave up 0 bases and J gave up 5 bases; unmatched junction bases: 4. As DNA, the CDR3 is TGTGCCAGCAGCCAATCGAGAAGGGGGCACGAGCAGTACTTC. This codes for CASSQSRRGHEQYF.

V and J are TRBV19 and TRBJ2-7; 12 positions match TRBD2. Germline CDR1 is LNHDA and CDR2 is SQIVND (reference sequence). The length of the CDR3 is 14 residues. The trim removed 8 bases at V and 6 bases at J, leaving 8 bases unmatched. The CDR3 DNA is TGTGCCAGTGCGCCCATGGGACTAGCGGGCGAGCAGTACTTC. As protein: CASAPMGLAGEQYF. Complete variable domain (other parts from reference TRBV19 and TRBJ2-7): DGGITQSPKYLFRKEGQNVTLSCEQNLNHDAMYWYRQDPGQGLRLIYYSQIVNDFQKGDIAEGYSVSREKKESFPLTVTSAQKNPTAFYLCASAPMGLAGEQYFGPGTRLTVT.

This clone was seen once. The V gene is TRBV7-2, the J gene TRBJ1-1, with D hard to call. The CDR3 sequence is 13 residues long. The ends were cut back, 1 base at V and 5 bases at J, with 8 bases in the middle. Per the germline V gene, CDR1 is SGHTA and CDR2 is FQGNSA. In DNA, the CDR3 is TGTGCCAGCAGCTTAGTAGGAGCTACTGAAGCTTTCTTT. It specifies CASSLVGATEAFF.

The gene calls are TRBV19 and TRBJ2-3; 8 positions match TRBD1. Germline-derived CDR1 and CDR2 are LNHDA and SQIVND (reference sequence). The CDR3 loop spans 15 amino acids. Trimming removed 3 bases from V and 1 base from J; junction bases left unmatched: 3. CDR3 nucleotide sequence: TGTGCCAGTAGTATTATGACAGGGGGCACAGATACGCAGTATTTT. It is translated as CASSIMTGGTDTQYF.

This clone was seen a handful of times. The genes are TRBV5-1 and TRBJ2-2, with 14 bases that match TRBD2. The V gene end was trimmed by 0 bases and the J gene end by 7 bases; junction bases not matched to a gene: 8. This CDR3 is 18 amino acids long. The V gene's germline CDR1 is SGHRS and CDR2 YFSETQ. The CDR3 DNA is TGCGCCAGCAGCTTGGAACCGACTAGCGGGGGGGCGGTCGGGGAGCTGTTTTTT. Translation gives CASSLEPTSGGAVGELFF.

Turning to this clone: The DNA is left out, because the CDR3 cannot be placed on it with certainty; the CDR3 is given as TCRdb lists it. This chain uses TRBV6-6 with TRBJ1-5. Germline V lookup: CDR1 MNHNY, CDR2 SVGAGI (reference sequence). The CDR3 totals 15 residues, both ends included. This CDR3 is CASSSSGNSNQPQHF.

Note on this clone: Other DNA sequences from this sample encode an identical CDR3 as well. The chain combines TRBV19 with TRBJ2-5; a possible D gene is TRBD2 (6 bases). Germline values: CDR1 LNHDA, CDR2 SQIVND (reference sequence). Trimming shortened V by 4 bases and J by 4 bases, and 7 bases separated the two germline ends. This CDR3 spans 12 amino acids. The CDR3 loop is CASSRRGETQYF. CDR3 sequence (DNA): TGTGCCAGTAGTAGGAGGGGAGAGACCCAGTACTTC.

The rearrangement links TRBV10-3 to TRBJ2-7, with 8 bases aligning to TRBD1. There are 15 residues in the CDR3. The germline gives CDR1 ENHRY, CDR2 SYGVKD. V lost 10 bases and J lost 7; bases outside the gene matches: 18. The CDR3 is CATEESTYTGGEQYF. DNA for the CDR3: TGTGCCACCGAGGAATCCACTTACACAGGGGGTGAGCAGTACTTC.

V usage is TRBV5-6 and J usage is TRBJ2-5, with a weak D call TRBD2 (5 bases). The CDR3 sequence is 11 residues long. Germline values: CDR1 SGHDT, CDR2 YYEEEE. The V gene lost 0 bases and the J gene lost 10 bases, with 7 bases spanning the gap. The CDR3 region is CASSLGSGQYF. As DNA, the CDR3 is TGTGCCAGCAGCTTGGGGAGCGGCCAGTACTTC.

The CDR3 protein is CASRPGVLTEAFF. The DNA for the CDR3 is TGTGCCAGCAGGCCCGGGGTACTCACTGAAGCTTTCTTT. The chain has TRBV28 and TRBJ1-1; no clear D. The germline CDR1 and CDR2 sequences are MDHEN and SYDVKM. The V end was cut by 6 bases, the J end by 4 bases, with 12 bases between. This CDR3 comprises 13 residues.

This chain connects TRBV15 to TRBJ2-7; 11 nucleotides align to TRBD2. After removal of 0 bases from V and 3 bases from J, the junction contained 1 base not matched to a gene. The CDR3 has 15 residues. Per the germline V gene, CDR1 is LNHNV and CDR2 is YYDKDF (reference sequence). The CDR3 spells CATSREGTSGYEQYF. DNA for the CDR3: TGTGCCACCAGCAGAGAGGGGACTAGCGGCTACGAGCAGTACTTC.

V and J are TRBV6-1 and TRBJ1-5; a weak D match, TRBD1 (5 bases). CDR3 length: 14 amino acids. Germline values: CDR1 MNHNS, CDR2 SASEGT. V lost 2 bases, J lost 6 bases, and 11 bases lay in between. This CDR3 is CASSEQGGVQPQHF. CDR3 DNA: TGTGCCAGCAGTGAACAGGGAGGAGTTCAGCCCCAGCATTTT.

V is TRBV10-3 and J is TRBJ2-7; the match to TRBD1 covers 8 bases. V shed 3 bases, J shed 2 bases, and the junction held 9 bases outside the gene matches. This CDR3 has 16 residues. In germline, CDR1 is ENHRY, CDR2 SYGVKD. The CDR3 spells CAISEMGQDGPYEQYF. The CDR3 DNA reads as TGTGCCATCAGTGAAATGGGACAGGACGGACCCTACGAGCAGTACTTC.

The J gene is TRBJ1-1, the V gene TRBV5-1, with 8 bases matching TRBD1. Per the germline V gene, CDR1 is SGHRS and CDR2 is YFSETQ. The trim removed 5 bases at V and 2 bases at J, leaving 5 bases unmatched. CDR3 length: 14 residues. The CDR3, as DNA: TGCGCCAGCAGGCCGGGACAGGTAAACACTGAAGCTTTCTTT. Translating it yields CASRPGQVNTEAFF.

The chain has TRBV4-1 and TRBJ1-4, with 7 bases aligning to TRBD1. Germline assignment: CDR1 MGHRA and CDR2 YSYEKL. V shed 2 bases, J shed 5 bases, and the junction held 8 bases outside the gene matches. This CDR3 region has 16 residues. CDR3 loop: CASSQTPGQLNEKLFF. For the CDR3, the DNA is TGCGCCAGCAGCCAAACCCCGGGACAGCTCAATGAAAAACTGTTTTTT.

Regarding this clone: This specimen includes other DNA sequences encoding the same CDR3. The J gene is TRBJ1-4, the V gene TRBV19, with unresolved D. Germline CDR1 reads LNHDA; CDR2 reads SQIVND (reference sequence). This CDR3 comprises 12 residues. V gave up 2 bases and J gave up 8 bases, with 6 bases separating them. The CDR3 here is CASSIRGEKLFF. The DNA of the CDR3 is TGTGCCAGTAGTATACGCGGGGAAAAACTGTTTTTT.

This clone has a single count. This rearrangement joins TRBV11-2 to TRBJ2-1; D gene uncertain. Germline assignment: CDR1 SGHAT and CDR2 FQNNGV. The CDR3 contains 12 residues. V was pared by 3 bases and J by 9 bases, with 9 bases between. CDR3 loop: CASSFLGSEQFF. DNA for the CDR3: TGTGCCAGCAGCTTTCTAGGAAGTGAGCAGTTCTTC.

This clone was found a few times. The J gene is TRBJ1-2, the V gene TRBV10-3; the D gene is possibly TRBD1 (5 bases). V gave up 3 bases and J gave up 3 bases, with 14 bases separating them. The CDR3 sequence is 15 residues long. Germline lookup yields CDR1 ENHRY and CDR2 SYGVKD. The CDR3 DNA follows: TGTGCCATCAGTGACGGGGGAGGGGTAGACTATGGCTACACCTTC. It specifies CAISDGGGVDYGYTF.

The J gene is TRBJ1-1, the V gene TRBV7-6; D perhaps matches TRBD1 (6 bases). The ends were cut back, 1 base at V and 3 bases at J, with 21 bases in the middle. The CDR3 extends over 18 amino acids. The germline CDR1 and CDR2 sequences are SGHVS and FNYEAQ. DNA of the CDR3: TGTGCCAGCAGCTTAGGAGTAAATTACGGACAGTCGGACACTGAAGCTTTCTTT. As protein: CASSLGVNYGQSDTEAFF. Supplemented by reference TRBV7-6 and TRBJ1-1, the full variable domain reads GAGVSQSPRYKVTKRGQDVALRCDPISGHVSLYWYRQALGQGPEFLTYFNYEAQQDKSGLPNDRFSAERPEGSISTLTIQRTEQRDSAMYRCASSLGVNYGQSDTEAFFGQGTRLTVV.

The chain links TRBV5-6 to TRBJ2-2; 8 bases are a match to TRBD1. V trimming: 4 bases; J trimming: 5 bases; junction bases outside the gene matches: 7. CDR1 and CDR2 from the germline V gene are SGHDT and YYEEEE. This CDR3 comprises 15 residues. CDR3 loop: CASSPDRGWTGELFF. CDR3 nucleotide sequence: TGTGCCAGCAGCCCCGACAGGGGATGGACCGGGGAGCTGTTTTTT.